This TCR beta chain was retrieved from a study of blood T cell repertoires in COVID-19. This CDR3 has 12 amino acids. Germline lookup yields CDR1 LNHDA and CDR2 SQIVND (reference sequence). The ends were cut back, 6 bases at V and 6 bases at J, with 11 bases in the middle. Here immunoSEQ multiplex PCR was the method, and the copy in TCRdb shows in-frame clones only, minus some. The table has over 250,000 clones, 85% seen once. The V call is TRBV19, the J call TRBJ1-2; D remains unclear. Specimen: peripheral blood. The receptor was derived from a human donor in a cohort sampled during active COVID-19. This CDR3 is CASRDQADGYTF. CDR3 DNA: TGTGCCAGTAGGGATCAGGCCGATGGCTACACCTTC.